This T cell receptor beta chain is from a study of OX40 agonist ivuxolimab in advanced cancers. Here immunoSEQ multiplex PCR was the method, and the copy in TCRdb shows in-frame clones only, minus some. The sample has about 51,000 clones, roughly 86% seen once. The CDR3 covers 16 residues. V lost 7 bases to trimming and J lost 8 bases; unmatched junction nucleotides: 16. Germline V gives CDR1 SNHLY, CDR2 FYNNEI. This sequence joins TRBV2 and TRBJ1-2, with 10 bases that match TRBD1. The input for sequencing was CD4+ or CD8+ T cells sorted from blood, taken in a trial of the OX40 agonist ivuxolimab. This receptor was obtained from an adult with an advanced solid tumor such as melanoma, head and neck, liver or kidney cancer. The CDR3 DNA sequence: TGTGCCAGCACTGGAGACAGGGGGCGCGTTCCTATCGGCTACACCTTC. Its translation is CASTGDRGRVPIGYTF.